This T cell receptor (beta chain) was captured by sequencing in a study of blood T cell repertoires in COVID-19. Across the study: The cDNA or gDNA used as material had been derived from T cells, B-cell-depleted T cells, or PBMCs.

The V and J ends lost 4 bases and 6 bases respectively, with 17 bases between them. Germline CDR1 SGHRS, CDR2 YFSETQ. This CDR3 has 15 residues. Authors' analysis steps: Nucleated cell number was recorded as an estimate derived from reference gene primer amplification. TCRdb's copy holds only in-frame clones and misses some; the assay was immunoSEQ multiplex PCR. V and J calls and clone size are as listed in that table; D and trimming were resolved from the DNA. The data show 160,000 or so clones, just over 90% seen once. The source of this sequence is a woman aged 55-70 years with COVID-19, enrolled during active disease. The chain couples TRBV5-1 to TRBJ1-5; weak D call: TRBD1 (5 bases). The specimen was peripheral blood. The DNA of the CDR3 is TGCGCCAGCAGCGACGGGGGAACAAGTGGTCAGCCCCAGCATTTT. The encoded protein is CASSDGGTSGQPQHF. The complete variable domain, with remaining parts taken from reference TRBV5-1 and TRBJ1-5, reads KAGVTQTPRYLIKTRGQQVTLSCSPISGHRSVSWYQQTPGQGLQFLFEYFSETQRNKGNFPGRFSGRQFSNSRSEMNVSTLELGDSALYLCASSDGGTSGQPQHFGDGTRLSIL.